This T cell receptor (beta chain) was captured by sequencing in a study of OX40 agonist ivuxolimab in advanced cancers. Overall study context: The patients got ivuxolimab, which is an agonistic anti-OX40 (CD134) antibody.

This clone was counted many times. The table came from immunoSEQ multiplex PCR; TCRdb's copy has only in-frame clones and leaves some out. Counted here are 40,000 to 50,000 clones, approximately 90% occurring once; the ten biggest clones make up 40% to 65%. CDR1 and CDR2 (germline): LGHNA, YNFKEQ. V lost 4 bases and J lost 2, with 12 bases in between. The CDR3 loop spans 15 amino acids. This clonotype originated in an adult with an advanced solid tumor such as melanoma, head and neck, liver or kidney cancer. The source material was CD4+ or CD8+ T cells sorted from blood, sampled in a trial of the OX40 agonist ivuxolimab. This chain uses TRBV4-2 with TRBJ1-3; TRBD1 is a possible D gene (5 bases). CDR3 bases: TGTGCCAGCAGCCCAGCGGAGGGGCCTGGAAACACCATATATTTT. It encodes CASSPAEGPGNTIYF.